This record concerns one T cell receptor beta chain sequence. Which antigen it targets is not known. Base qualities are missing; no much larger clone stands one base away. Libraries were prepared through 5' RACE. The sample was run on an Illumina HiSeq 2500. A second roughly 6 to 11 cycle PCR used a sample-barcoded 5' primer and a J-beta primer mix. A unique molecular identifier was introduced onto each TCR beta cDNA molecule by a template-switch 5' adaptor carrying 12 random nucleotides. At least 2.5 million CDR3-containing paired-end reads were obtained from each sample. The Mint cDNA synthesis kit, primed by a TRBC-specific oligonucleotide, was used to synthesize first-strand cDNA from all RNA. Following uracil-DNA glycosylase treatment, a first 18-cycle PCR with universal primers M1SS and BC2_uni_R was performed on all cDNA. Concerning the study's data processing: Each sample was normalized by randomly selecting 1 million high-quality reads, each carrying a distinct molecular identifier. Reads with shared molecular identifiers were discarded instead of being binned into consensus sequences. MiTCR, set to a Q25 quality threshold and the strictest error-elimination algorithm, was used for CDR3 identification, clonotype clustering and error correction. Lower-bound total TCR beta diversity was estimated with a nonparametric unseen species model using Euler transformation. The public reads were reanalyzed by TCRdb: fastp trimming at Q25, MiXCR alignment, in-frame beta chains only. Rows with one shared CDR3 protein collapse into an entry with the most common genes and DNA. The V and J calls, along with clone size, are taken from TCRdb and not from the paper's own processing. The sample data list over 500,000 distinct CDR3 sequences, and around a quarter of these were observed just once. The top ten clones comprise roughly 3.5% of the sample.

The CDR3 contains 14 residues, cysteine and phenylalanine counted. CDR3 DNA only is kept here, 42 bases in frame from base 1. From a lookup of the germline V gene, CDR1 and CDR2 are KGHDR and SFDVKD. V and J lose 3 bases and 4 bases, and a span of 11 bases separates them. The donors were roughly 38 Caucasian individuals from Russia, aged roughly 6 to 90 years, who were systemically healthy. Ten milliliters of peripheral blood were drawn from each donor into EDTA-treated Vacutainer tubes. PBMCs were isolated by Ficoll-Paque density-gradient centrifugation, with at least 6 million obtained per sample. Trizol reagent was used to extract total RNA from the PBMCs, yielding at least 6 micrograms per sample. For every donor, an aliquot of PBMCs went through flow cytometry to measure the percentages of naive CD45RAhigh/CD27high T cells. The data were obtained in a study of blood T cells in healthy people across ages (dated by TCRdb to between 2015 and 2016). The study in broad terms: In model experiments, roughly one uniquely barcoded TCR beta cDNA molecule per two T cells was captured by template switching. Using deep sequencing normalized with unique cDNA molecular identifiers, the study measured how TCR beta repertoire diversity changes with age. Using the same blood draw, the study looked at two additional independent replicas of 1 million unique cDNA reads for two donors, one aged 18 to 29 and the other aged 80 or older. The donors were divided into four age groups: young (average around 15 years), middle-aged (approximately 39), aged (about 56) and long-lived (82).

Summary of the overall study and its limitations: Because the CMV infection status of the donors was unknown, age-related changes in expanded clonotypes may potentially have been confounded. As age increased, observed TCR beta diversity per million T cells dropped in a roughly linear way, and a significant reduction was already evident by age 40. Estimates of total diversity based on one million sequenced T cells were considered lower bounds and underestimates. Compared with the aged group, more naive CD4+ T cells, fewer expanded clones and increased TCR diversity were shown by the long-lived group, suggesting age selection. Because profiling used bulk unsorted PBMCs, naive and antigen-experienced compartments could not be compared conclusively. There was a strong correlation between observed TCR beta diversity and the percentage of naive T cells measured by flow cytometry.

These same data were also listed under a study on T cells of mothers and their children. The second study, in turn, reports: Donors were nine systemically healthy Caucasian individuals: three mothers and their six children. cDNA synthesis consumed the entire amount of extracted RNA, loaded at 1.5 ug RNA in each 15 ul reaction. In the second PCR, the M1S primer introduced both the sample barcodes and 2-4 random nucleotides. Over 9.5 million TCR beta CDR3 reads were obtained for each mother, and 2.7 million or so reads were obtained for each child. Thymic selection similarly shapes TCR recombination output in related and unrelated pairs, with minor effect from inherited differences. Related mother-child pairs always showed normalized repertoire overlap that was slightly higher than in unrelated mother-child pairs, though the difference was never significant. No persistent microchimeric T cell clones were detected, at a sensitivity of about 100 clones per million clonotypes. To look for features that set related mother-child pairs apart from unrelated individuals, the researchers ran deep NGS to compare the TCR beta repertoires of mothers and children. Mothers averaged about 37 +/- 4 years of age and children averaged around 11 +/- 4 years. After adapter ligation was performed with NEBNext reagents, the libraries were sequenced on an Illumina HiSeq 2000 with 100+100 nt paired-end reads. To prevent cross-contamination, the mother and child libraries were prepared one month apart and sequenced in separate runs. For each donor, between about 450,000 and 2,300,000 distinct TCR beta clonotypes were identified. Naive TCR beta clonotypes were estimated from low-frequency clonotypes matched to each donor's FACS-determined naive share, without sorting.

This receptor was identified in a boy aged 2 to 9 in good health. The rearrangement combines TRBV24-1 with TRBJ2-5; the D call could be TRBD1 or TRBD2, with each sharing 6 bases. What was sequenced was blood. The sequenced DNA: TGTGCCACCAGTGATGGAGGGGGTGGAGAGACCCAGTACTTC. Its coded protein is CATSDGGGGETQYF.